This entry concerns a single T cell receptor (beta chain). Assay runs were performed at deep level. Sequenced by immunoSEQ multiplex PCR; TCRdb stores in-frame clones only, minus some. This sample carries about 2 million clones, approximately 95% of them seen once, and the ten largest clones take 0.1% to 0.15%. V gave up 0 bases and J gave up 8 bases, with 12 bases separating them. The CDR3 is made up of 14 amino acids. The germline V gene has CDR1 SGDLS and CDR2 YYNGEE. The sample is drawn from a study of shared clonotypes between healthy human individuals. Sample: naive CD4+ T cells sorted from blood. Regarding subset: CD45RA+ positively selected. The chain recombines TRBV9 with TRBJ2-1, with D possibly being TRBD2 (6 bases). The clonotype comes from a man aged 18 to 30 in good health. CDR3 loop: CASSVVSGRDEQFF. The CDR3 nucleotides read TGTGCCAGCAGCGTAGTTTCCGGGAGAGATGAGCAGTTCTTC.